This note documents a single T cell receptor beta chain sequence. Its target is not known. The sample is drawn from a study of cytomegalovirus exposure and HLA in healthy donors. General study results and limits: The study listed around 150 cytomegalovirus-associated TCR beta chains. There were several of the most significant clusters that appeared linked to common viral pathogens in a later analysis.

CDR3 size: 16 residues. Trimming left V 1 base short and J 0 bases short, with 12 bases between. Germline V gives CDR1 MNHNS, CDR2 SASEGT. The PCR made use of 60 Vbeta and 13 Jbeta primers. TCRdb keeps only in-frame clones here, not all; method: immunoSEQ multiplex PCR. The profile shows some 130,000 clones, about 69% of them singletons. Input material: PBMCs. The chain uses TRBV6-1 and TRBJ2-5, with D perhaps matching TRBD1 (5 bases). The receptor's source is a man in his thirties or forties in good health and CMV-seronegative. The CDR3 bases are TGTGCCAGCAGTGAAGGGGGCAGGGTAAACCAAGAGACCCAGTACTTC. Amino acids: CASSEGGRVNQETQYF.